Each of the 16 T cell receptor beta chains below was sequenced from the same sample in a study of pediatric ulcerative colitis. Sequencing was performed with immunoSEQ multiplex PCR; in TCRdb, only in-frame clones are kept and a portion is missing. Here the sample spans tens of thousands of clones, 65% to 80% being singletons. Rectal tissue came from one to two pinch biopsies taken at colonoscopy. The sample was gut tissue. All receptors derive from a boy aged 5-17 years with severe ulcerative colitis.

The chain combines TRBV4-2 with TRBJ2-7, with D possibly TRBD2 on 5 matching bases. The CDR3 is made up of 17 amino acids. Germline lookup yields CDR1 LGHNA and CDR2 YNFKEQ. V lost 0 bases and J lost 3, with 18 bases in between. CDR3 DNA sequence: TGTGCCAGCAGCCAAGATCCGGGAATCCCTCCTTTCTACGAGCAGTACTTC. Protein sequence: CASSQDPGIPPFYEQYF.

Written as DNA, the CDR3 is TGTGCCAGCAGTCGGACAGGGGGCAGCAATCAGCCCCAGCATTTT. It specifies CASSRTGGSNQPQHF. The chain combines TRBV9 with TRBJ1-5; 11 bases map to TRBD1. V lost 5 bases, J lost 1 base, and 2 bases stayed unmatched. This CDR3 has 15 amino acids. Per the germline V gene, CDR1 is SGDLS and CDR2 is YYNGEE.

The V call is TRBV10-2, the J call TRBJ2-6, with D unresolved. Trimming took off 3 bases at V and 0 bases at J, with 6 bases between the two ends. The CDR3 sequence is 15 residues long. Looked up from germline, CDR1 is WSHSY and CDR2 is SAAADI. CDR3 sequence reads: CASSDIGSGANVLTF. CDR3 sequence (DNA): TGCGCCAGCAGTGATATTGGCTCTGGGGCCAACGTCCTGACTTTC.

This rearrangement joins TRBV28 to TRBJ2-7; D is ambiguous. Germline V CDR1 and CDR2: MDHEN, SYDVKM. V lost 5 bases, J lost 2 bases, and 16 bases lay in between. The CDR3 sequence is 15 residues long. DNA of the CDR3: TGTGCCAGCAGTCCACTCTTTCGTGGAACCTACGAGCAGTACTTC. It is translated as CASSPLFRGTYEQYF.

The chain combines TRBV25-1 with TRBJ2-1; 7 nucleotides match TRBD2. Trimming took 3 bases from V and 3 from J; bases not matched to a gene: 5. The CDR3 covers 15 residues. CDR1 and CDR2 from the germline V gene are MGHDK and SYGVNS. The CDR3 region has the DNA TGTGCCAGCAGTGACAATCCGGGAGGCTACAATGAGCAGTTCTTC. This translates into CASSDNPGGYNEQFF. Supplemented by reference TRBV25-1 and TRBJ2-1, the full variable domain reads EADIYQTPRYLVIGTGKKITLECSQTMGHDKMYWYQQDPGMELHLIHYSYGVNSTEKGDLSSESTVSRIRTEHFPLTLESARPSHTSQYLCASSDNPGGYNEQFFGPGTRLTVL.

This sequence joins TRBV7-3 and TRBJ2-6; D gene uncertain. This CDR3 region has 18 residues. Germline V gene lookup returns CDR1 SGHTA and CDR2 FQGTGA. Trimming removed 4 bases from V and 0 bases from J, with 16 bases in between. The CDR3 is CASSSGRAAFSGANVLTF. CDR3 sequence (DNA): TGTGCCAGCAGCTCGGGTAGAGCCGCGTTCTCTGGGGCCAACGTCCTGACTTTC.

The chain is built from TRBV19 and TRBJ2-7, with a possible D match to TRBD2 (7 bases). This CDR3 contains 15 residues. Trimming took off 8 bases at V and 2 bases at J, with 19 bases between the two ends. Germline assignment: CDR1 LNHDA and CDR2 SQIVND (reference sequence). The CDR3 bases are TGTGCCAGTGGACTAGGGGGAGACCCCCCCTACGAGCAGTACTTC. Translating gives CASGLGGDPPYEQYF.

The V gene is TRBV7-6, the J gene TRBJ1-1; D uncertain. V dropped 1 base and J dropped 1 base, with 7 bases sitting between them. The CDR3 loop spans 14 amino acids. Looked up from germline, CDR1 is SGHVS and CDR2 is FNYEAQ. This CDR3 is CASSLEPGNTEAFF. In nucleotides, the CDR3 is TGTGCCAGCAGCTTAGAACCCGGGAACACTGAAGCTTTCTTT.

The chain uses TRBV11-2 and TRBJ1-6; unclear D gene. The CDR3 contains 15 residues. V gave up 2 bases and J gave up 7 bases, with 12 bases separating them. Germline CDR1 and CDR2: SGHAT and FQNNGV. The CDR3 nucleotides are TGTGCCAGCAGCTTATCTGGGGTCCCGAATTCACCCCTCCACTTT. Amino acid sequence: CASSLSGVPNSPLHF.

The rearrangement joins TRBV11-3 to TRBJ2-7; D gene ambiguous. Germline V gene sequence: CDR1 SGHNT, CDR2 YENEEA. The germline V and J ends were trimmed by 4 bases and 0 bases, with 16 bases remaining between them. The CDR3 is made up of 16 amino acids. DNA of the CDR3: TGTGCCAGCAGCTCCGGTTACCAAAGCAGCTCCTACGAGCAGTACTTC. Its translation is CASSSGYQSSSYEQYF.

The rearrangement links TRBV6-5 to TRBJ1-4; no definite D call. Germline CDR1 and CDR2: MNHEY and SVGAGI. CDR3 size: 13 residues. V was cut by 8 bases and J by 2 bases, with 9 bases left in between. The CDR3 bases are TGTGCCAGCGGGTTTAGCACTAATGAAAAACTGTTTTTT. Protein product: CASGFSTNEKLFF.

DNA for the CDR3: TGTGCCAGCAGCTTAGGCGGCGGGTCTCAAGAGACCCAGTACTTC. Translating it yields CASSLGGGSQETQYF. The chain couples TRBV7-9 to TRBJ2-5; TRBD2 might be the D (5 bases). The CDR3 totals 15 residues. Germline V CDR1 and CDR2: SEHNR, FQNEAQ (reference sequence). The ends were cut back, 1 base at V and 2 bases at J, with 11 bases in the middle.

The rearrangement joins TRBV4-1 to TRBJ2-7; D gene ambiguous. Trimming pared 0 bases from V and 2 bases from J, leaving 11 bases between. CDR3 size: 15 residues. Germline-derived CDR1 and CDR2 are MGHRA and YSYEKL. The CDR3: CASSQDTQQAYEQYF. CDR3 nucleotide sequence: TGCGCCAGCAGCCAAGATACTCAACAAGCCTACGAGCAGTACTTC.

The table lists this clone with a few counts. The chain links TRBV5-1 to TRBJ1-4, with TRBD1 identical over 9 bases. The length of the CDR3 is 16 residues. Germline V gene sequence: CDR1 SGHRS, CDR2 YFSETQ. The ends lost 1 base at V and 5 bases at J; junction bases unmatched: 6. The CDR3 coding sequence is TGCGCCAGCAGCTTGTTACAGGGGGCCCCCAATGAAAAACTGTTTTTT. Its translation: CASSLLQGAPNEKLFF.

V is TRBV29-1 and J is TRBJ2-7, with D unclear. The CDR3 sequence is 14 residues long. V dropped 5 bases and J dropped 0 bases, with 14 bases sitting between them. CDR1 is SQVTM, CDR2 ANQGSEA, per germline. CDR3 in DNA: TGCAGCGTTCAAGGAGCCAAGAGCTCCTACGAGCAGTACTTC. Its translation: CSVQGAKSSYEQYF.

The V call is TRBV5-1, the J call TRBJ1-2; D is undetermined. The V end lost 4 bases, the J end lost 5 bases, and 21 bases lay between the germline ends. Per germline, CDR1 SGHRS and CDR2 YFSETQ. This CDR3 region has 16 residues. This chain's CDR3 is CASSLPSLTKPYGYTF. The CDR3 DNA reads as TGCGCCAGCAGCCTCCCGTCGTTAACGAAGCCTTATGGCTACACCTTC.